This T cell receptor beta chain derives from a study of shared clonotypes between healthy human individuals. Using immunoSEQ multiplex PCR, the repertoire was profiled, and TCRdb retains in-frame clones only, with some absent. Here the sample spans about 560,000 clones, roughly four fifths being singletons. Trimming pared 1 base from V and 0 bases from J, leaving 9 bases between. Per the germline V gene, CDR1 is LGHNA and CDR2 is YNFKEQ. This CDR3 spans 16 amino acids. This clone was seen a handful of times. Material for sequencing was PBMCs. The receptor comes from a middle-aged woman in good health. Some clones in this sample may be carry-over from other donors' samples. This chain links TRBV4-2 with TRBJ1-4; D gene ambiguous. In nucleotides, the CDR3 is TGTGCCAGCAGCCAAGCGGGCGGAACAACTAATGAAAAACTGTTTTTT. Residues: CASSQAGGTTNEKLFF.